The sequence of this TCR beta chain was determined in a study of neurological immune-mediated disorders. Germline V gene sequence: CDR1 SGHRS, CDR2 YFSETQ. The ends lost 2 bases at V and 6 bases at J; junction bases unmatched: 11. This CDR3 is 16 amino acids long. This clonotype has at least ten counts. MiXCR was run by TCRdb on the 5' RACE reads, yielding one entry per CDR3 protein. The sample includes more than 30,000 distinct CDR3 sequences, about 4.5% seen only once; the top ten take around 23%. Sequenced input: PBMCs. This clonotype was sampled from a man younger than 35 in good health. The genes are TRBV5-1 and TRBJ2-3; 8 bases are shared with TRBD1. The CDR3 sequence is CASSFALQGGLDTQYF. Written as DNA, the CDR3 is TGCGCCAGCAGCTTCGCATTACAGGGGGGCTTGGATACGCAGTATTTT. Looking up the rest from reference TRBV5-1 and TRBJ2-3 gives the full variable domain: KAGVTQTPRYLIKTRGQQVTLSCSPISGHRSVSWYQQTPGQGLQFLFEYFSETQRNKGNFPGRFSGRQFSNSRSEMNVSTLELGDSALYLCASSFALQGGLDTQYFGPGTRLTVL.